One sample yielded the 3 T cell receptor beta chains listed below, sequenced in a study of cytomegalovirus exposure and HLA in healthy donors. The PCR had 60 Vbeta and 13 Jbeta primers. Clones were read by immunoSEQ multiplex PCR, and TCRdb kept only the in-frame ones, dropping some. The repertoire holds about 180,000 clones, with about four fifths as singletons. The specimen was PBMCs. These receptors originate from a male donor in good health and CMV-seronegative.

The CDR3 DNA sequence: TGCGCCAGCAGCTCCTTAGGGGGCGCGGGTTCCGGGGAGCTGTTTTTT. Translation: CASSSLGGAGSGELFF. The chain is built from TRBV5-1 and TRBJ2-2; 7 bases are shared with TRBD1. CDR3 length equals 16 residues. Germline trimming cut 3 bases from V and 6 bases from J; bases unmatched to any gene: 11. From germline, CDR1 is SGHRS and CDR2 YFSETQ.

The chain has TRBV6-6 and TRBJ2-1; D gene ambiguous. The CDR3 totals 15 residues. Trimming cost V 6 bases and J 0 bases, with 12 bases left between them. Germline V gene data show CDR1 as MNHNY and CDR2 as SVGAGI (reference sequence). The CDR3 reads CASSYQDRSYNEQFF. CDR3 DNA sequence: TGTGCCAGCAGCTATCAGGATCGCTCCTACAATGAGCAGTTCTTC.

This rearrangement joins TRBV6-5 to TRBJ2-7; weak D call: TRBD1 (6 bases). Trimming shortened V by 5 bases and J by 2 bases, and 10 bases separated the two germline ends. Germline lookup yields CDR1 MNHEY and CDR2 SVGAGI. This CDR3 has 13 amino acids. The CDR3 protein is CASSPTGPYEQYF. DNA of the CDR3: TGTGCCAGCAGTCCGACAGGCCCCTACGAGCAGTACTTC.